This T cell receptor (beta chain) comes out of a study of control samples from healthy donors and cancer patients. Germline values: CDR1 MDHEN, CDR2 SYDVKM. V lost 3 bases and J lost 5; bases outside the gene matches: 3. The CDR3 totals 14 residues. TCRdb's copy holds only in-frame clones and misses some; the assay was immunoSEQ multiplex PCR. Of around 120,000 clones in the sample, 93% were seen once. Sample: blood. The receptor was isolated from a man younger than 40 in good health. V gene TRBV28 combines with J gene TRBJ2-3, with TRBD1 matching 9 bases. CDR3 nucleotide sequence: TGTGCCAGCAGTTTTGGGACAGGGAGAGATACGCAGTATTTT. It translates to CASSFGTGRDTQYF. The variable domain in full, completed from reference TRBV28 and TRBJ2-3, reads DVKVTQSSRYLVKRTGEKVFLECVQDMDHENMFWYRQDPGLGLRLIYFSYDVKMKEKGDIPEGYSVSREKKERFSLILESASTNQTSMYLCASSFGTGRDTQYFGPGTRLTVL.